This TCR beta chain comes out of a study of cytomegalovirus exposure and HLA in healthy donors. Study context: There were some 120 million unique TCR beta sequences, drawn from some 180 million T cells, in an earlier analysis. Whole-study findings and limits: Cytomegalovirus association was listed for about 150 TCR beta chains.

60 Vbeta and 13 Jbeta primers were used in PCR. Profiled with immunoSEQ multiplex PCR; TCRdb holds only in-frame clones, not every one. The table records hundreds of thousands of clones, roughly 90% of them present only once. The CDR3 has 16 residues. The junction had 6 bases not matched to a gene; V was cut back by 0 bases and J by 6 bases. Germline V lookup: CDR1 MNHEY, CDR2 SMNVEV (reference sequence). Of note for this clone: Its antigen is not identified.

Though probably carrying unrecorded immune exposures, donors were nominally healthy at sampling. The J gene is TRBJ2-5, the V gene TRBV27; 11 nucleotides align to TRBD2. This receptor was obtained from a young woman in good health and CMV-seronegative. Input material: PBMCs. The CDR3 DNA reads as TGTGCCAGCAGTTTATCGGTTAGCGGGGGGGCTAAGACCCAGTACTTC. Its protein is CASSLSVSGGAKTQYF.